A single sample gave rise to the 9 T cell receptor beta chains below, sequenced in a study of memory CD4+ T cells and cytomegalovirus serostatus (dated by TCRdb to the late 2010s). A FACSAria II was used to sort memory CD4+ T cells, defined as single viable CD3+CD4+CD8-CD45RO+ cells. The method behind the library was the immunoSEQ multiplex PCR assay. TCRdb re-hosts the immuneACCESS table, in-frame sequences only. Its copies lack some clones; in the studies checked, an unresolved V gene accounts for under half of them, and the cause for the rest is not known. The sample yields 45,000 to 55,000 clones; roughly 72% were counted once. In total, the top ten clones hold about 1.5% of the sample. Input material: memory CD4+ T cells from blood. Every receptor here comes from an adult in good health and CMV-seronegative.

The chain has TRBV27 and TRBJ2-7, with D maybe TRBD1 (6 bases). CDR1 is MNHEY and CDR2 is SMNVEV in the germline V gene (reference sequence). The length of the CDR3 is 15 residues. Trimming stripped 4 bases from V and 1 base from J, with 14 bases between. CDR3 DNA: TGTGCCAGCAGTTCACAGGGTGGCCCTTCCTACGAGCAGTACTTC. Protein product: CASSSQGGPSYEQYF.

The chain has TRBV7-8 and TRBJ2-2, with 9 bases aligning to TRBD1. The length of the CDR3 is 16 residues. Germline trimming cut 5 bases from V and 5 bases from J; bases unmatched to any gene: 9. From germline, CDR1 is SGHVS and CDR2 FQNEAQ. The CDR3 reads CASSIHRGLRTGELFF. The DNA for the CDR3 is TGTGCCAGCAGCATCCACAGGGGGCTTAGAACCGGGGAGCTGTTTTTT. Full variable domain (remainder filled in from reference TRBV7-8 and TRBJ2-2): GAGVSQSPRYKVAKRGQDVALRCDPISGHVSLFWYQQALGQGPEFLTYFQNEAQLDKSGLPSDRFFAERPEGSVSTLKIQRTQQEDSAVYLCASSIHRGLRTGELFFGEGSRLTVL.

This chain joins TRBV5-1 and TRBJ2-4, with D tentatively TRBD1 (6 bases). V lost 0 bases and J lost 8, with 15 bases in between. Per germline, CDR1 SGHRS and CDR2 YFSETQ. The CDR3 is 15 residues long. The CDR3 region is CASSLGGGESHIQYF. The CDR3 nucleotides are TGCGCCAGCAGCTTGGGTGGGGGCGAAAGTCACATTCAGTACTTC.

This sequence joins TRBV5-4 and TRBJ2-4; D not resolved. The V gene lost 3 bases and the J gene lost 0 bases, with 13 bases spanning the gap. Germline V gives CDR1 SGHNT, CDR2 YYREEE (reference sequence). CDR3 length equals 16 residues. In DNA, the CDR3 is TGTGCCAGCAGCTCCGAGACACTTCTAGCCAAAAACATTCAGTACTTC. Translated: CASSSETLLAKNIQYF. Full variable domain (rest looked up from reference TRBV5-4 and TRBJ2-4): ETGVTQSPTHLIKTRGQQVTLRCSSQSGHNTVSWYQQALGQGPQFIFQYYREEENGRGNFPPRFSGLQFPNYSSELNVNALELDDSALYLCASSSETLLAKNIQYFGAGTRLSVL.

This clone was observed once. Mismatch with germline at one junction end may stem from a read error. The chain recombines TRBV4-1 with TRBJ1-4; no clear D. Germline CDR1 reads MGHRA; CDR2 reads YSYEKL. This CDR3 region has 13 residues. CDR3 region: CASGQLGGEKLFF. In nucleotides, the CDR3 is TGCGCCAGCGGCCAGTTGGGCGGAGAAAAACTGTTTTTT.

This chain links TRBV9 with TRBJ1-2, with D perhaps matching TRBD1 (6 bases). The length of the CDR3 is 15 residues. Trimming shortened V by 0 bases and J by 5 bases, and 14 bases separated the two germline ends. The germline CDR1 and CDR2 sequences are SGDLS and YYNGEE. CDR3 in DNA: TGTGCCAGCAGCGTAGGGTTGACAGGAGATTATGGCTACACCTTC. This sequence encodes CASSVGLTGDYGYTF.

V gene TRBV7-8 combines with J gene TRBJ1-4; possibly TRBD1 for D (5 bases). The CDR3 sequence is 15 residues long. Germline V lookup: CDR1 SGHVS, CDR2 FQNEAQ. Trimming took 5 bases from V and 0 from J, leaving 10 bases between them. Here the CDR3 reads CASSIYRTTNEKLFF. CDR3 bases: TGTGCCAGCAGCATCTACAGGACAACTAATGAAAAACTGTTTTTT.

This clone occurred once. CDR3 sequence reads: CASSPYYLLKGSGRGRTNYGYTF. CDR3 bases: TGTGCCAGCAGTCCTTACTATCTCCTCAAGGGGAGCGGCAGGGGGCGGACTAACTATGGCTACACCTTC. The V call is TRBV28, the J call TRBJ1-2; 8 bases are shared with TRBD1. The CDR3 extends over 23 amino acids. V lost 5 bases and J lost 0; bases outside the gene matches: 29. CDR1 MDHEN and CDR2 SYDVKM come from the germline V gene.

The chain joins TRBV18 to TRBJ1-1; D may be TRBD1 (5 bases). V lost 5 bases to trimming and J lost 0 bases, with 7 bases between them. Germline V gives CDR1 KGHSH, CDR2 LQKENI. CDR3 length: 13 residues. CDR3 sequence (DNA): TGTGCCAGCTCATTGGGACTGAACACTGAAGCTTTCTTT. Protein: CASSLGLNTEAFF. Based on the CDR3 plus reference TRBV18 and TRBJ1-1, the full variable domain is NAGVMQNPRHLVRRRGQEARLRCSPMKGHSHVYWYRQLPEEGLKFMVYLQKENIIDESGMPKERFSAEFPKEGPSILRIQQVVRGDSAAYFCASSLGLNTEAFFGQGTRLTVV.